The 28 T cell receptor beta chains below all came from one sample that was sequenced in a study of cytomegalovirus exposure and HLA in healthy donors. The PCR made use of 60 Vbeta and 13 Jbeta primers. Repertoires were generated with immunoSEQ multiplex PCR, while TCRdb's copy carries only in-frame clones and drops some. The sample carries some 180,000 clones, 87% recorded once. The sample was PBMCs. The receptor source for this set is a girl in the first two years of life in good health and CMV-seronegative.

As regards this clone: One junction end does not reproduce the germline sequence, and a read error may be involved. This chain joins TRBV20-1 and TRBJ2-3; the match to TRBD2 covers 8 bases. The CDR3 is made up of 11 amino acids. Germline CDR1 is DFQATT and CDR2 is SNEGSKA (reference sequence). As DNA, the CDR3 is TGTGCAGCGGGAGTTGGAGATACGCAGTATTTT. Its protein product is CAAGVGDTQYF.

The chain recombines TRBV7-2 with TRBJ1-5; TRBD1 matches 8 bases. The germline CDR1 and CDR2 sequences are SGHTA and FQGNSA. The CDR3 is 15 residues long. Losses at the gene ends were 3 bases for V and 3 bases for J; bases not matched to a gene: 4. CDR3 residues: CASSFRQGNNQPQHF. CDR3 nucleotide sequence: TGTGCCAGCAGCTTTCGACAGGGGAACAATCAGCCCCAGCATTTT.

The rearrangement links TRBV4-1 to TRBJ2-7; D is possibly TRBD1 (5 bases). The germline CDR1 and CDR2 sequences are MGHRA and YSYEKL. This CDR3 is 15 amino acids long. With 1 base removed from V and 2 bases from J, the gap between germline ends came to 12 bases. Here the CDR3 reads CASSQVTEPTYEQYF. The CDR3 region has the DNA TGCGCCAGCAGCCAAGTGACAGAACCCACCTACGAGCAGTACTTC.

The chain couples TRBV5-1 to TRBJ2-7; 7 positions match TRBD2. V shed 0 bases, J shed 2 bases, and the junction held 2 bases outside the gene matches. This CDR3 contains 14 residues. Germline CDR1 reads SGHRS; CDR2 reads YFSETQ. CDR3: CASSLGGSAYEQYF. CDR3 DNA sequence: TGCGCCAGCAGCTTGGGCGGGAGCGCCTACGAGCAGTACTTC.

This sequence joins TRBV6-4 and TRBJ2-5; unclear D gene. With the DNA end fitting TRBJ2-7 better, the J assignment may be wrong. CDR3 length equals 14 residues. Germline-derived CDR1 and CDR2 are MRHNA and SNTAGT. The chain's CDR3 is CASSGKRFIYEQYF. The CDR3 DNA reads as TGTGCCAGCAGTGGAAAAAGATTTATCTACGAGCAGTACTTC.

In DNA form, the CDR3 reads TGTGCCAGCAGCTCCCTGGGACAGCAAGAGACCCAGTACTTC. This gives the protein CASSSLGQQETQYF. This rearrangement joins TRBV7-9 to TRBJ2-5, with TRBD1 matching over 7 bases. CDR1 and CDR2 from the germline V gene are SEHNR and FQNEAQ (reference sequence). V was pared by 4 bases and J by 2 bases, with 4 bases of the junction left unmatched. CDR3 length: 14 residues.

The V gene is TRBV30, the J gene TRBJ1-5; 11 bases map to TRBD1. Germline assignment: CDR1 GTSNPN and CDR2 SVGIG (reference sequence). The CDR3 length is 15 residues. The V and J ends lost 0 bases and 7 bases, in that order; junction bases with no gene match: 5. CDR3 DNA: TGTGCCTGGAGTGTACAGGGACAGGGGGGCCAGCCCCAGCATTTT. This sequence encodes CAWSVQGQGGQPQHF.

This clone was observed a few times. The chain joins TRBV30 to TRBJ1-2; D is uncertain. Trimming left V 3 bases short and J 5 bases short, with 16 bases between. Germline values: CDR1 GTSNPN, CDR2 SVGIG (reference sequence). The CDR3 totals 14 residues. CDR3 coding DNA: TGTGCCTGGAGGGAGGCCTCGGGGTCGTATGGCTACACCTTC. This gives the protein CAWREASGSYGYTF. The whole variable domain, remainder taken from reference TRBV30 and TRBJ1-2, is SQTIHQWPATLVQPVGSPLSLECTVEGTSNPNLYWYRQAAGRGLQLLFYSVGIGQISSEVPQNLSASRPQDRQFILSSKKLLLSDSGFYLCAWREASGSYGYTFGSGTRLTVV.

This clone was observed a single time. The V gene is TRBV4-1, the J gene TRBJ2-3; 8 nucleotides line up with TRBD2. The CDR3 is 17 amino acids. CDR1 and CDR2 from the germline V gene are MGHRA and YSYEKL. Trimming cost V 4 bases and J 1 base; bases outside gene matches: 10. The CDR3 DNA reads as TGCGCCAGCAGCCCAAGTTATCTAGCGGGTCGCACAGATACGCAGTATTTT. It is translated as CASSPSYLAGRTDTQYF.

Only a few counts were recorded for this clone. V usage is TRBV6-5 and J usage is TRBJ1-6; 8 bases agree with TRBD1. V shed 6 bases and J 8 bases; nucleotides not matched to a gene: 6. Germline CDR1 is MNHEY and CDR2 is SVGAGI. This CDR3 spans 14 amino acids. The CDR3 DNA reads as TGTGCCAGCAGCCCAGGGGGCGCGGATTCACCCCTCCACTTT. Encoded protein: CASSPGGADSPLHF.

The rearrangement uses TRBV6-5 and TRBJ2-7; tentative D call: TRBD2 (6 bases). Germline V lookup: CDR1 MNHEY, CDR2 SVGAGI. There are 14 residues in the CDR3. V dropped 0 bases and J dropped 7 bases, with 13 bases sitting between them. CDR3 nucleotides: TGTGCCAGCAGTTACTCCTCCAGGGCGGGGGAGCAGTACTTC. Translated, it gives CASSYSSRAGEQYF.

V gene TRBV19 combines with J gene TRBJ1-2, with D unresolved. The CDR3 loop spans 11 amino acids. Germline V CDR1 and CDR2: LNHDA, SQIVND (reference sequence). The V end lost 7 bases, the J end lost 8 bases, and 11 bases lay between the germline ends. CDR3 coding DNA: TGTGCCAGTACCTCGTACCAGGGCTACACCTTC. Its protein is CASTSYQGYTF.

This clone was seen only once. The V gene is TRBV2, the J gene TRBJ2-5; D remains unclear. The DNA end lines up better with TRBJ2-7; the J call may be wrong. Per the germline V gene, CDR1 is SNHLY and CDR2 is FYNNEI. There are 14 residues in the CDR3. Here the CDR3 reads CASDEESSAYEQYF. In DNA, the CDR3 is TGTGCCAGCGATGAGGAGAGTTCGGCCTACGAGCAGTACTTC.

This clone occurred a few times. The chain has TRBV29-1 and TRBJ2-5; D call uncertain. The CDR3 has 10 amino acids. Germline V gene sequence: CDR1 SQVTM, CDR2 ANQGSEA. With 4 bases removed from V and 5 bases from J, the gap between germline ends came to 5 bases. The CDR3 spells CSVVGETQYF. The CDR3 nucleotides are TGCAGCGTTGTCGGTGAGACCCAGTACTTC.

The chain employs TRBV19 and TRBJ2-3; 9 bases are a match to TRBD2. The V segment lost 6 bases and the J segment 2 bases; nucleotides outside the gene matches: 9. This CDR3 spans 16 amino acids. Per germline, CDR1 LNHDA and CDR2 SQIVND (reference sequence). CDR3 loop: CASSPRLAGTTDTQYF. The CDR3 DNA reads as TGTGCCAGTAGCCCACGTCTAGCGGGGACCACAGATACGCAGTATTTT.

The chain joins TRBV7-9 to TRBJ2-2; D gene unclear. The length of the CDR3 is 15 residues. Trimming pared 2 bases from V and 6 bases from J, leaving 13 bases between. Germline CDR1 is SEHNR and CDR2 is FQNEAQ (reference sequence). CDR3 protein: CASSLIQILPGELFF. CDR3 in DNA: TGTGCCAGCAGCTTAATCCAGATTTTACCCGGGGAGCTGTTTTTT.

This rearrangement joins TRBV7-2 to TRBJ2-2; D is perhaps TRBD1 (6 bases). Per germline, CDR1 SGHTA and CDR2 FQGNSA. The CDR3 length is 15 residues. Between the trimmed V and J ends, which lost 6 bases and 1 base, there was a span of 12 bases. The CDR3 loop reads CASSYSGENTGELFF. CDR3 DNA sequence: TGTGCCAGCAGTTATTCAGGGGAGAACACCGGGGAGCTGTTTTTT.

This clone turned up a few times. The chain links TRBV7-2 to TRBJ2-3; D is perhaps TRBD1 (5 bases). CDR3 length: 15 amino acids. The ends were cut back, 4 bases at V and 2 bases at J, with 13 bases in the middle. Germline CDR1 is SGHTA and CDR2 is FQGNSA. For the CDR3, the DNA is TGTGCCAGCAGCTCCCGCCAGGGAACCACAGATACGCAGTATTTT. Its protein product is CASSSRQGTTDTQYF.

This clone appeared a single time. The V gene is TRBV7-9, the J gene TRBJ2-1; 8 bases are shared with TRBD1. The germline CDR1 and CDR2 sequences are SEHNR and FQNEAQ (reference sequence). There are 16 residues in the CDR3. V lost 3 bases and J lost 6; bases outside the gene matches: 10. CDR3 sequence reads: CASSLGRTGSINEQFF. The CDR3 nucleotides read TGTGCCAGCAGCTTGGGACGGACAGGGTCCATCAATGAGCAGTTCTTC.

V is TRBV30 and J is TRBJ1-5, with 12 bases that match TRBD1. This CDR3 spans 16 amino acids. Germline V gene data show CDR1 as GTSNPN and CDR2 as SVGIG (reference sequence). V lost 2 bases, J lost 6 bases, and 8 bases stayed unmatched. Here the CDR3 reads CAWSKTGTGGFQPQHF. In nucleotides, the CDR3 is TGTGCCTGGAGTAAAACCGGGACAGGGGGCTTTCAGCCCCAGCATTTT.

The chain couples TRBV7-9 to TRBJ1-4; 8 bases line up with TRBD1. The CDR3 spans 13 residues. Germline V gene sequence: CDR1 SEHNR, CDR2 FQNEAQ (reference sequence). After removal of 3 bases from V and 9 bases from J, the junction contained 3 bases not matched to a gene. The CDR3 nucleotides are TGTGCCAGCAGCTTCGGGACAGGTCAAAAACTGTTTTTT. This codes for CASSFGTGQKLFF.

The chain employs TRBV30 and TRBJ1-1; 9 nucleotides agree with TRBD1. The junction had 6 bases not matched to a gene; V was cut back by 5 bases and J by 2 bases. The CDR3 consists of 14 residues. The V gene's germline CDR1 is GTSNPN and CDR2 SVGIG (reference sequence). The CDR3 coding sequence is TGTGCCTGGGTCCGGGACAGGGATAACACTGAAGCTTTCTTT. It codes for CAWVRDRDNTEAFF. The complete variable domain, with remaining parts taken from reference TRBV30 and TRBJ1-1, reads SQTIHQWPATLVQPVGSPLSLECTVEGTSNPNLYWYRQAAGRGLQLLFYSVGIGQISSEVPQNLSASRPQDRQFILSSKKLLLSDSGFYLCAWVRDRDNTEAFFGQGTRLTVV.

This clone was counted a single time. This chain connects TRBV4-3 to TRBJ2-2; 7 bases fit TRBD2. Germline-derived CDR1 and CDR2 are LGHNA and YSLEER. This CDR3 has 14 residues. V lost 3 bases, J lost 6 bases, and 4 bases stayed unmatched. The CDR3 spells CASSHSGRAGELFF. In DNA, the CDR3 is TGCGCCAGCAGCCACAGTGGGAGGGCCGGGGAGCTGTTTTTT.

The chain employs TRBV18 and TRBJ2-2, with D hard to call. This CDR3 contains 13 residues. In germline, CDR1 is KGHSH, CDR2 LQKENI. Trimming pared 6 bases from V and 0 bases from J, leaving 5 bases between. In DNA, the CDR3 is TGTGCCAGCTCCCGAGCGAACACCGGGGAGCTGTTTTTT. Translated, it gives CASSRANTGELFF.

V is TRBV5-1 and J is TRBJ2-3, with TRBD2 matching 13 bases. Germline V gene sequence: CDR1 SGHRS, CDR2 YFSETQ. The CDR3 is 15 residues long. With 4 bases clipped from V and 5 bases from J, the junction kept 4 bases outside the gene matches. CDR3 in amino acids: CASSRGLAGIDTQYF. The DNA for the CDR3 is TGCGCCAGCAGCCGGGGACTAGCGGGAATAGATACGCAGTATTTT. The full variable domain, its missing parts supplied by reference TRBV5-1 and TRBJ2-3, is KAGVTQTPRYLIKTRGQQVTLSCSPISGHRSVSWYQQTPGQGLQFLFEYFSETQRNKGNFPGRFSGRQFSNSRSEMNVSTLELGDSALYLCASSRGLAGIDTQYFGPGTRLTVL.

The V gene is TRBV7-9, the J gene TRBJ2-3; 11 bases agree with TRBD2. J gave up 2 bases and V 4 bases, and 11 bases lay outside the gene matches. CDR3 length equals 18 residues. CDR1 and CDR2 (germline): SEHNR, FQNEAQ (reference sequence). This CDR3 is CASSSTRLAGYTTDTQYF. Written as DNA, the CDR3 is TGTGCCAGCAGCTCCACTCGACTAGCGGGATATACCACAGATACGCAGTATTTT.

The chain is built from TRBV5-6 and TRBJ2-5; 14 bases agree with TRBD2. The CDR3 is 16 residues long. The ends lost 4 bases at V and 7 bases at J; junction bases unmatched: 9. CDR1 SGHDT and CDR2 YYEEEE come from the germline V gene. Here the CDR3 reads CASSQRLAGGRSTQYF. Here the CDR3 DNA reads TGTGCCAGCAGCCAGAGACTAGCGGGGGGGAGGTCGACCCAGTACTTC.

V and J are TRBV1 and TRBJ2-7; the D call of TRBD2 is as the table states it, not checked on the DNA. TRBV1 is a recognized pseudogene. There are 14 residues in the CDR3. The CDR3, as DNA: TGCACCAGCAGCCATCGACTAGCGGCCTACGAGCAGTACTTC. It translates to CTSSHRLAAYEQYF.